This section outlines one T cell receptor beta chain sequence together with its context. This entry comes from a study of blood T cell repertoires in COVID-19. Trimming pared 4 bases from V and 0 bases from J, leaving 7 bases between. Germline values: CDR1 SGHTS, CDR2 YDEGEE. The CDR3 covers 13 residues. Method: immunoSEQ multiplex PCR; TCRdb's copy keeps in-frame clones and lacks some. The repertoire includes about 180,000 clones, 83% of them detected once, and roughly 1.4% sits in the top ten. V is TRBV5-8 and J is TRBJ1-1; D is possibly TRBD1 (5 bases). Sequenced sample: peripheral blood. This clonotype was obtained from a human donor in a cohort sampled during active COVID-19. CDR3 in amino acids: CASSRQMNTEAFF. CDR3 coding DNA: TGTGCCAGCAGCCGACAGATGAACACTGAAGCTTTCTTT.